This T cell receptor (beta chain) originates from a study of T-cell memory formation after mild COVID-19. TCRdb passed the 5' RACE reads through MiXCR, listing each CDR3 protein once. Of approximately 390,000 distinct CDR3 sequences listed, about 16% are singletons. The ends were cut back, 1 base at V and 4 bases at J, with 12 bases in the middle. CDR1 is MNHEY and CDR2 is SVGEGT in the germline V gene. The CDR3 sequence is 15 residues long. This clonotype was recorded a few times. What was sequenced was PBMCs or a T cell subset sorted from them (not recorded which). The V call is TRBV6-2 or TRBV6-3, the J call TRBJ2-3, with D possibly being TRBD2 (5 bases). The clonotype originates from a man aged 18 to 29 who had mild COVID-19 (a few samples of this study predate the infection). Cell type and time point are not known. DNA for the CDR3: TGTGCCAGCAGTTACTTCACCGGACTGGCAGATACGCAGTATTTT. The encoded protein is CASSYFTGLADTQYF.